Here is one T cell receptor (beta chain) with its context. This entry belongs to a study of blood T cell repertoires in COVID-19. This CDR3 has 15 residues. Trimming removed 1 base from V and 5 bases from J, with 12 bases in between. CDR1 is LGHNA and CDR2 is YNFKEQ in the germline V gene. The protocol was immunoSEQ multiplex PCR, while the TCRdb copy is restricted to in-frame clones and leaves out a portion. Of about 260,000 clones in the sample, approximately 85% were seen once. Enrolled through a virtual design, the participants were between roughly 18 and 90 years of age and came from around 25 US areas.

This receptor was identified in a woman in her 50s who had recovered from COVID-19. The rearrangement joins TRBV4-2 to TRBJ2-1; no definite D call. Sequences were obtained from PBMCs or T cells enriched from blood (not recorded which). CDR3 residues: CASSQGPTLDNEQFF. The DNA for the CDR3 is TGTGCCAGCAGCCAAGGACCCACCCTAGACAATGAGCAGTTCTTC.